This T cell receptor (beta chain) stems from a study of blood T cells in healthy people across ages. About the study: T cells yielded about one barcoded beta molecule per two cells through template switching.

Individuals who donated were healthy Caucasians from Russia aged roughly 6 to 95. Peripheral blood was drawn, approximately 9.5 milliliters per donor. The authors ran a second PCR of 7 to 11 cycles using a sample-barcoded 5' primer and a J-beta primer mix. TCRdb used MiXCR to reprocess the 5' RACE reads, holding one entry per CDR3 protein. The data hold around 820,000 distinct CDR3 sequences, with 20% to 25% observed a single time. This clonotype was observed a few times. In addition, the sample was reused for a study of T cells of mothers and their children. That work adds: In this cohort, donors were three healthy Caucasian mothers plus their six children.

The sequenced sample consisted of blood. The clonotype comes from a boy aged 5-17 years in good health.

The CDR3 coding sequence is TGCAGCGGTGGTGGGGGGAATGAAAAACTGTTTTTT. This sequence encodes CSGGGGNEKLFF. The rearrangement links TRBV29-1 to TRBJ1-4; D may be TRBD1 (5 bases). The CDR3 length is 12 residues. The germline V gene has CDR1 SQVTM and CDR2 ANQGSEA. V lost 7 bases to trimming and J lost 5 bases, with 11 bases between them.